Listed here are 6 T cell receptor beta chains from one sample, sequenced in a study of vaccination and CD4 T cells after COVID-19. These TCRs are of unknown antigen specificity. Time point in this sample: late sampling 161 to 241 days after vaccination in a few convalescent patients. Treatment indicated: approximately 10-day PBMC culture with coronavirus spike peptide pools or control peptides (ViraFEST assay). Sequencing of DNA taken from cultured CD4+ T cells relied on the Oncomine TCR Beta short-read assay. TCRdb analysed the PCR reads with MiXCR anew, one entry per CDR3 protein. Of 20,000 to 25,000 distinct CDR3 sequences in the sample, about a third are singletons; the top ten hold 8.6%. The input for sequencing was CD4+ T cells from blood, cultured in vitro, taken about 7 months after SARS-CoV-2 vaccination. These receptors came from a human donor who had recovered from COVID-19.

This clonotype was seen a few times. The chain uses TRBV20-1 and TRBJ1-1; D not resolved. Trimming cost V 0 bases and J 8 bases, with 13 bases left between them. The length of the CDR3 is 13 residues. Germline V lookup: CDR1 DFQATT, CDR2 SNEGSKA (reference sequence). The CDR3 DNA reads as TGCAGTGCTAGAGAAAGAGGGCCAGAGGAAGCTTTCTTT. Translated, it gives CSARERGPEEAFF.

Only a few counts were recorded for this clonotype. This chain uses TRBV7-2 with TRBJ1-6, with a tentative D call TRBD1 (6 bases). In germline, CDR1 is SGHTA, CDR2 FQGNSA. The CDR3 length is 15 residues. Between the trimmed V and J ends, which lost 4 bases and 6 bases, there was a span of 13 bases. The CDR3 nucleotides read TGTGCCAGCAGCTCAGCAGACAGGATTAATTCACCCCTCCACTTT. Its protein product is CASSSADRINSPLHF.

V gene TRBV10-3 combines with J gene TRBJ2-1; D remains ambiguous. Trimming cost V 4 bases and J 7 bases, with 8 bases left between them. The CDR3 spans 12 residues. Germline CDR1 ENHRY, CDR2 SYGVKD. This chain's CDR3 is CAISVWGNEQFF. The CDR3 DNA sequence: TGTGCCATCAGTGTCTGGGGTAATGAGCAGTTCTTC.

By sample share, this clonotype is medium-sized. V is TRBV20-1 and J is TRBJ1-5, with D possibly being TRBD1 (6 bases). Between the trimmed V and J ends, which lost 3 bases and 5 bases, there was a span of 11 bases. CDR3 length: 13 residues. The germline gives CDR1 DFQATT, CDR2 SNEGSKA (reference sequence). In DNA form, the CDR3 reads TGCAGTGCTAGCAACAGGGCGGATCAGCCCCAGCATTTT. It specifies CSASNRADQPQHF.

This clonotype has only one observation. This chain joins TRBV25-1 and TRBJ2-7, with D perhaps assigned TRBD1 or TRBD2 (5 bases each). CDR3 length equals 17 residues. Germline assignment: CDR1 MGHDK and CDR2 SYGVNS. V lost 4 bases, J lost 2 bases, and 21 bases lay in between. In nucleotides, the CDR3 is TGTGCCAGCAGTGGCACCTACCGGGCCGGGGCTCCCTACGAGCAGTACTTC. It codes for CASSGTYRAGAPYEQYF.

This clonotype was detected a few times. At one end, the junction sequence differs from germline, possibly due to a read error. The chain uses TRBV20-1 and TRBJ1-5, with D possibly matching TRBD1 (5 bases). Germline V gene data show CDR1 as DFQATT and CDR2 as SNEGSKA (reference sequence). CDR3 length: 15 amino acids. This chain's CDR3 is CSARGHLISNQPQHF. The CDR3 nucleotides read TGCAGTGCGAGAGGACATCTGATTAGCAATCAGCCCCAGCATTTT.